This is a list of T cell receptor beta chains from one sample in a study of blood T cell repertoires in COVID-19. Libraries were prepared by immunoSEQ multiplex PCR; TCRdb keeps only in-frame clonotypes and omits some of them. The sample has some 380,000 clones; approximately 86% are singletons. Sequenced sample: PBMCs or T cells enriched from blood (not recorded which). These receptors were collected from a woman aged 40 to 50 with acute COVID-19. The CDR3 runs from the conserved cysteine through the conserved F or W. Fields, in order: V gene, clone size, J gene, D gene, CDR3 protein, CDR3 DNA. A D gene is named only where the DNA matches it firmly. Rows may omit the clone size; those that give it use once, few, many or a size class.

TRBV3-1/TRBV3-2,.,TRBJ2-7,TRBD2,CASSQAVAGGHEQYF,TGTGCCAGCAGCCAAGCCGTAGCGGGGGGGCACGAGCAGTACTTC
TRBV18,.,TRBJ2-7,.,CASSPKGDEQYF,TGTGCCAGCTCACCAAAGGGAGACGAGCAGTACTTC
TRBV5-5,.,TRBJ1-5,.,CASSLAPNQPQHF,TGTGCCAGCAGCTTGGCTCCGAATCAGCCCCAGCATTTT
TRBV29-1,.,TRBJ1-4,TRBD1,CSVLDRAVNEKLFF,TGCAGCGTGCTAGACAGGGCTGTAAATGAAAAACTGTTTTTT
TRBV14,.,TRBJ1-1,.,CASSLDRNTEAFF,TGTGCCAGCAGCTTGGACAGGAACACTGAAGCTTTCTTT
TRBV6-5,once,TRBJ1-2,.,CATRYPGGNYGYTF,TGTGCCACCCGATACCCTGGGGGGAACTATGGCTACACCTTC
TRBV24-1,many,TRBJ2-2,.,CATSDWGRANTGELFF,TGTGCCACCAGTGATTGGGGCAGGGCGAACACCGGGGAGCTGTTTTTT
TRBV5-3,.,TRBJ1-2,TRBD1,CARRLQGARGYTF,TGTGCCAGAAGGCTACAGGGGGCGCGTGGCTACACCTTC
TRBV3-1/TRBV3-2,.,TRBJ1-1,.,CASSLVNTEAFF,TGTGCCAGCAGTCTCGTGAACACTGAAGCTTTCTTT
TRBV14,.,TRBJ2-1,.,CASSQHGIEQFF,TGTGCCAGCAGCCAGCACGGTATTGAGCAGTTCTTC
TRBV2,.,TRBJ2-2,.,CASMAGVTATGELFF,TGTGCCAGCATGGCAGGGGTAACGGCCACCGGGGAGCTGTTTTTT
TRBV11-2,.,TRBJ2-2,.,CASSLGLGSGDTGELFF,TGTGCCAGCAGCTTAGGTTTAGGCTCGGGGGACACCGGGGAGCTGTTTTTT
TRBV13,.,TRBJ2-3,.,CASSLIGGPTDTQYF,TGTGCCAGCAGCTTAATCGGGGGGCCCACAGATACGCAGTATTTT
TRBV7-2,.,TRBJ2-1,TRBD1,CASRRQGASSGEQFF,TGTGCCAGCAGAAGACAGGGGGCTTCGAGCGGCGAGCAGTTCTTC
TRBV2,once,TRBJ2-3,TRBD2,CASRRTSGNTDTQYF,TGTGCCAGCCGACGGACTAGCGGGAACACAGATACGCAGTATTTT
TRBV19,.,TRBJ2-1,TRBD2,CASSVSGGAYNEQFF,TGTGCCAGTAGCGTAAGCGGGGGGGCCTACAATGAGCAGTTCTTC
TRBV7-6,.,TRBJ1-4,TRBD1,CASSLAGQGLREKLFF,TGTGCCAGCAGCTTAGCGGGACAGGGATTGAGGGAAAAACTGTTTTTT
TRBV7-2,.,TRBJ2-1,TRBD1,CASSLDSGTVENEQFF,TGTGCCAGCAGCTTGGACTCAGGGACAGTAGAGAATGAGCAGTTCTTC
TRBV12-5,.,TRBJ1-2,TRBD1,CASGPGQGYGYTF,TGTGCTAGTGGTCCGGGACAGGGGTACGGCTACACCTTC
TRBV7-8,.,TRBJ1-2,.,CASSLPGQPFYTF,TGTGCCAGCAGCCTCCCTGGACAGCCCTTCTACACCTTC
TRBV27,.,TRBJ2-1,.,CASSSLMLGPSSNEQFF,TGTGCCAGCAGTTCGCTAATGCTAGGTCCCTCCTCCAATGAGCAGTTCTTC
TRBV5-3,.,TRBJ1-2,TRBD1,CARRSDRGRIYGYTF,TGTGCCAGAAGATCGGACAGGGGGCGGATCTATGGCTACACCTTC
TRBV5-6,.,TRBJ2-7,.,CASSFIPRQASYEQYF,TGTGCCAGCAGCTTCATCCCCCGACAGGCCTCCTACGAGCAGTACTTC
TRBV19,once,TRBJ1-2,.,CASSAQSNYGYTF,TGTGCCAGTAGTGCTCAGTCTAACTATGGCTACACCTTC
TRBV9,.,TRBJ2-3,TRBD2,CASSVASGLAGGQGTQYF,TGTGCCAGCAGCGTAGCCTCGGGACTAGCGGGGGGGCAGGGTACGCAGTATTTT
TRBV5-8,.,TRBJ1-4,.,CASSLDRGGPGKLFF,TGTGCCAGCAGCTTGGATCGAGGGGGACCTGGAAAACTGTTTTTT
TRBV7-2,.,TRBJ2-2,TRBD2,CASRAGGVNTGELFF,TGTGCCAGCAGAGCGGGGGGGGTTAACACCGGGGAGCTGTTTTTT
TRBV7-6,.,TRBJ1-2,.,CASSLNELYYGYTF,TGTGCCAGCAGCTTAAACGAACTATACTATGGCTACACCTTC
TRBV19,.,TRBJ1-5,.,CASSIYPGPQHF,TGTGCCAGTAGTATTTATCCCGGGCCCCAGCATTTT
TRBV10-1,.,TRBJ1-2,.,CASSDGPYGYTF,TGCGCCAGCAGTGACGGTCCCTATGGCTACACCTTC
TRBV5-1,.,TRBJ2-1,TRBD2,CASSFTLTSGGADEQFF,TGCGCCAGCAGCTTTACATTAACTAGCGGGGGGGCTGATGAGCAGTTCTTC
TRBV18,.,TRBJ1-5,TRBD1,CASSPPGQTQPQHF,TGTGCCAGCTCACCGCCGGGACAGACCCAGCCCCAGCATTTT
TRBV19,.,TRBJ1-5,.,CASSIKGRAGEGQPQHF,TGTGCCAGTAGTATAAAGGGTAGGGCGGGAGAAGGTCAGCCCCAGCATTTT
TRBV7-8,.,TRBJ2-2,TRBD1,CASSPGQGAGGAGELFF,TGTGCCAGCAGCCCGGGACAGGGGGCCGGTGGGGCCGGGGAGCTGTTTTTT
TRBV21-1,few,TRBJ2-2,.,CASSKVYIRGHDTGELFF,TGTGCCAGCAGCAAAGTCTATATTAGGGGGCATGACACCGGGGAGCTGTTTTTT
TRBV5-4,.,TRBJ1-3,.,CASSLAGVHSGNTIYF,TGTGCCAGCAGCTTGGCTGGAGTGCACTCTGGAAACACCATATATTTT
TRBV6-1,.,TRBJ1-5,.,CASSERFGSNQPQHF,TGTGCCAGCAGTGAGCGGTTCGGTAGCAATCAGCCCCAGCATTTT
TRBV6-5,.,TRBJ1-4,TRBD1,CASSSPGQGSLKLFF,TGTGCCAGCAGCTCACCGGGACAGGGATCTCTAAAACTGTTTTTT
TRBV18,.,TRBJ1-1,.,CASSPDPTGKWAFF,TGTGCCAGCTCACCCGACCCTACAGGAAAGTGGGCTTTCTTT
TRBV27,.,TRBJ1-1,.,CASSLVRNTEAFF,TGTGCCAGCAGTTTGGTCAGGAACACTGAAGCTTTCTTT
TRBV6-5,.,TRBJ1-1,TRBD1,CASSLTGGSTEAFF,TGTGCCAGCAGCCTGACAGGGGGCTCCACTGAAGCTTTCTTT
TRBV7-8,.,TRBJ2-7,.,CASSRFRDTEIGKQYF,TGTGCCAGCAGCCGATTCCGGGACACCGAAATCGGGAAGCAGTACTTC
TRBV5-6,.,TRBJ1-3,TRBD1,CASSGTWTGDGNTIYF,TGTGCCAGCAGCGGGACCTGGACAGGGGACGGAAACACCATATATTTT
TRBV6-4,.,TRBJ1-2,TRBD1,CASSDSSGTGVYGYTF,TGTGCCAGCAGTGACTCATCCGGGACAGGGGTCTATGGCTACACCTTC
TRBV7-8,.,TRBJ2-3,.,CASSLLVPPDTQYF,TGTGCCAGCAGCCTACTTGTCCCGCCCGATACGCAGTATTTT
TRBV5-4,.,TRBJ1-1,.,CASSLQGREAFF,TGTGCCAGCAGCTTGCAGGGTCGCGAGGCTTTCTTT
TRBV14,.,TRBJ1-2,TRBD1,CASSPGQGYGYTF,TGTGCCAGCAGCCCGGGACAGGGCTATGGCTACACCTTC
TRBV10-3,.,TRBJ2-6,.,CAISETGSGANVLTF,TGTGCCATCAGTGAGACCGGCTCTGGGGCCAACGTCCTGACTTTC
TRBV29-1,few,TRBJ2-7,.,CSVEAFLGGQYF,TGCAGCGTTGAGGCGTTCCTCGGGGGGCAGTACTTC
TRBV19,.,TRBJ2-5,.,CASSMWGDQETQYF,TGTGCCAGTAGTATGTGGGGGGACCAAGAGACCCAGTACTTC